Described below is a single T cell receptor (beta chain) sequence and its context. Its target is not known. PCR employed 60 Vbeta and 13 Jbeta primers. Libraries were prepared by immunoSEQ multiplex PCR; TCRdb keeps only in-frame clonotypes and omits some of them. The data hold around 150,000 clones, with around 75% observed a single time. This entry is derived from a study of cytomegalovirus exposure and HLA in healthy donors. The junction had 11 bases not matched to a gene; V was cut back by 4 bases and J by 4 bases. The CDR3 runs to 16 residues. From germline, CDR1 is SGHNT and CDR2 YYREEE (reference sequence). Overall study findings and caveats: V- and J-gene trimming in TCR beta was tied to a missense DCLRE1C variant by an analysis performed later.

The chain recombines TRBV5-4 with TRBJ2-1, with 7 positions matching TRBD1. Sequenced: PBMCs. This receptor was obtained from a woman aged 45-60 years in good health and CMV-seropositive. CDR3 bases: TGTGCCAGCAGCACAAAGCGACAGGGTATGTACAATGAGCAGTTCTTC. As protein: CASSTKRQGMYNEQFF.